This T cell receptor beta chain was identified in a study of blood T cell repertoires in COVID-19 (dated by TCRdb to between 2020 and 2021). In the study overall: The collaborator samples originated in the United States, Italy and Spain and spanned the acute and convalescent phases of COVID-19. The prospective study material was composed of cDNA or gDNA derived from T cells, B-cell-depleted T cells, or PBMCs. The dataset comprised deeply sampled blood TCRbeta repertoires from subjects exposed to, actively infected with, or recovered from COVID-19. A freely available public database, intended as a resource for researchers studying the immune response to SARS-CoV-2, is where the repertoires were released. The samples were drawn from two sources: the first 160 participants of the ongoing ImmuneRACE study, and 1,000 to 1,500 subjects contributed by 6 global collaborators. Nearly every sample came with metadata listing a de-identified subject ID, COVID-19 status, age in years and sex. HLA class I and class II types, where available, came from metadata supplied by the sample provider rather than from assay-based typing.

CDR1 and CDR2 are drawn from the germline V gene: MNHNS, SASEGT. Clipping removes 1 base from V and 4 bases from J, with 5 as the unmatched junction base count. The CDR3 runs 15 amino acids, cysteine and phenylalanine included. The kept DNA is CDR3 alone, 45 bases in frame from the first base. In Seattle, one collaborating source enrolled patients while the infection was active and tracked those patients longitudinally over the course of disease. Each collaborating institution followed its own protocols to collect whole blood in K2EDTA tubes. For TCRbeta analysis, collaborators shipped samples as frozen whole blood, isolated PBMCs, or DNA extracted from either of those sample types. This clone was seen many times. Its antigen has not been determined. One base away there is no much larger clone; base qualities are not given. What the work shows at the level of the full study, not this receptor alone: The amount of clinical and demographic metadata varied by source and participant and was provided uncurated.

TCRbeta CDR3 regions were amplified from genomic DNA by means of the immunoSEQ Assay, a bias-controlled multiplex PCR. The source study handled its data this way. The number of nucleated cells in each sample was estimated by amplification of reference gene primers within the assay. To quantify the absolute abundance of each unique TCRbeta CDR3 rearrangement, sequence reads were collapsed and filtered. For each sample, productive Simpson clonality was calculated as the square root of Simpson's diversity index over productive rearrangements. As stored in TCRdb, this immuneACCESS dataset retains in-frame rearrangements with V and J assigned. A fraction of the clones does not appear; measured against another copy, unresolved V genes explain less than half of the discrepancy, and the remainder lacks a known reason. D and trimming were read from the DNA, whereas the V and J calls and clone size are those reported in that table. Across this sample there are under 250,000 clones, with nearly 90% seen only once. Clones ranked in the top ten supply about 18% of the sample.

The receptor was isolated from a man between 50 and 59 years old with COVID-19, enrolled during active disease. Sample: peripheral blood. The rearrangement joined TRBV6-1 to TRBJ2-3; TRBD1 aligns with 7 central bases. DNA sequence: TGTGCCAGCAGTGAAGGGGAAGGGGGCGCAGATACGCAGTATTTT. Protein translation: CASSEGEGGADTQYF.